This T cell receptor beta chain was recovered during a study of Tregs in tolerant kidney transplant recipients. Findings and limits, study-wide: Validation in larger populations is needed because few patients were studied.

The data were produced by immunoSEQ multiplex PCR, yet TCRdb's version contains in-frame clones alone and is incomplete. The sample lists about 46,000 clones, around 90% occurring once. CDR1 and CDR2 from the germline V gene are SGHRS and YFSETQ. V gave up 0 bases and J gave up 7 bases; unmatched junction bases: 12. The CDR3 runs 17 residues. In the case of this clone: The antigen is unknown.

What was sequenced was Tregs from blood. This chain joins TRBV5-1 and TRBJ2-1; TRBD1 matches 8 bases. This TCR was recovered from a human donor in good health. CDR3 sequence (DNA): TGCGCCAGCAGCTTGGATCCGGCACAGGGGGTTTTAAATGAGCAGTTCTTC. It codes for CASSLDPAQGVLNEQFF. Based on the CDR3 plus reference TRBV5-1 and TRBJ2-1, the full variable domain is KAGVTQTPRYLIKTRGQQVTLSCSPISGHRSVSWYQQTPGQGLQFLFEYFSETQRNKGNFPGRFSGRQFSNSRSEMNVSTLELGDSALYLCASSLDPAQGVLNEQFFGPGTRLTVL.